This T cell receptor (beta chain) was sequenced in a study of long-term antiretroviral therapy in people with HIV. Study-level background: Collection dates of the earliest samples fall about a decade before the 2015 immediate-ART recommendation. Study findings and constraints: Clones that had undergone expansion before ART dominated the repertoire at all time points. Increased diversity was seen after ART, yet it remained lower than in transplant donor controls.

V shed 7 bases and J shed 5 bases, with 9 bases lying between them. The germline CDR1 and CDR2 sequences are SGHRS and YFSETQ. CDR3 length: 11 residues. Sequencing relied on immunoSEQ assay v3.0, run at survey level. A per-sample goal of about 35,000-55,000 T-cell genomes was targeted by sequencing. Libraries were prepared by immunoSEQ multiplex PCR; TCRdb keeps only in-frame clonotypes and omits some of them. The sample shows 9,000 to 13,000 clones, 85% to 90% of them seen only once. Judged by abundance, this clone is medium-sized. Its matching antigen is unknown. The TCR was taken from a woman aged 40-49 years with HIV. This specimen was unsorted PBMCs, taken 0.2 years before starting antiretroviral therapy. V is TRBV5-1 and J is TRBJ1-2; D remains unclear. DNA of the CDR3: TGCGCCAGCTCAGGACCTTATGGCTACACCTTC. It is translated as CASSGPYGYTF.